These 13 T cell receptor beta chains were sequenced from one sample in a study of T cells after yellow fever vaccination. TCRdb re-called the 5' RACE reads through MiXCR, storing one row per CDR3 protein. Seen here are hundreds of thousands of distinct CDR3 sequences, approximately 13% observed once, and the top ten hold about 15%. The sequencing used PBMCs, collected on the day of the yellow fever booster vaccination. The receptors come from a man younger than 40 who received the YFV17D yellow fever vaccine.

This clonotype has just a few counts. This chain links TRBV4-3 with TRBJ1-6; D is perhaps TRBD1 (6 bases). CDR1 is LGHNA and CDR2 is YSLEER in the germline V gene. This CDR3 has 16 residues. V was cut by 2 bases and J by 7 bases, with 15 bases left in between. The CDR3 DNA is TGCGCCAGCAGCCAAAGGCTTCAGGGGCCCAATTCACCCCTCCACTTT. This gives the protein CASSQRLQGPNSPLHF.

The V call is TRBV7-3, the J call TRBJ2-3; TRBD1 aligns across 7 bases. The ends lost 5 bases at V and 2 bases at J; junction bases unmatched: 4. The germline gives CDR1 SGHTA, CDR2 FQGTGA. This CDR3 is built from 14 residues. The DNA for the CDR3 is TGTGCCAGCAGCCGGGACAGATACACAGATACGCAGTATTTT. Residues: CASSRDRYTDTQYF.

This clonotype was seen more than once but under ten times. The chain carries TRBV6-5 and TRBJ2-7; D is unclear. CDR3 length: 15 amino acids. Germline V CDR1 and CDR2: MNHEY, SVGAGI. Trimming took off 0 bases at V and 10 bases at J, with 19 bases between the two ends. CDR3 region: CASSYSNPAGVAQYF. Here the CDR3 DNA reads TGTGCCAGCAGTTACTCGAACCCCGCTGGGGTGGCCCAGTACTTC.

The genes are TRBV7-8 and TRBJ2-1; maybe TRBD2 (6 bases). The CDR3 has 16 amino acids. Trimming shortened V by 1 base and J by 6 bases, and 16 bases separated the two germline ends. Looked up from germline, CDR1 is SGHVS and CDR2 is FQNEAQ. CDR3 in amino acids: CASSLGKLAFFNEQFF. CDR3 in DNA: TGTGCCAGCAGCTTAGGGAAACTAGCCTTCTTCAATGAGCAGTTCTTC.

This clonotype was observed many times. One junction end does not reproduce the germline sequence, and a read error may be involved. CDR3 nucleotides: TGTGCCAGCAGCCGAAGAGAGGCCCAGTACTTC. This gives the protein CASSRREAQYF. The V and J genes are TRBV7-8 and TRBJ2-5; D gene uncertain. The CDR3 totals 11 residues. Germline V gives CDR1 SGHVS, CDR2 FQNEAQ.

The V gene is TRBV5-1, the J gene TRBJ2-7, with 7 bases that match TRBD2. The CDR3 runs 15 residues. Per the germline V gene, CDR1 is SGHRS and CDR2 is YFSETQ. V lost 5 bases and J lost 3; bases outside the gene matches: 11. The CDR3, as DNA: TGCGCCAGCAGGCCATCTAGCGGAGCCAACTACGAGCAGTACTTC. Translating gives CASRPSSGANYEQYF.

This clonotype was seen more than once but under ten times. The chain joins TRBV15 to TRBJ2-3, with 10 bases identical to TRBD2. Germline-derived CDR1 and CDR2 are LNHNV and YYDKDF (reference sequence). The ends lost 0 bases at V and 8 bases at J; junction bases unmatched: 8. The CDR3 runs 16 residues. The CDR3 region has the DNA TGTGCCACCAGCAGAGAGGTGGCTAGCGGGAGTGGTACGCAGTATTTT. Amino acids: CATSREVASGSGTQYF.

This clonotype was counted a few times. V usage is TRBV4-1 and J usage is TRBJ2-1; possible D gene TRBD2, 5 bases. This CDR3 spans 11 amino acids. V lost 4 bases, J lost 9 bases, and 7 bases lay in between. In germline, CDR1 is MGHRA, CDR2 YSYEKL. Here the CDR3 DNA reads TGCGCCAGCAGCCGCGAGGGTGAGCAGTTCTTC. This translates into CASSREGEQFF.

Many counts were recorded for this clonotype. The chain uses TRBV5-6 and TRBJ2-6; D gene unclear. This CDR3 region has 14 residues. Germline V CDR1 and CDR2: SGHDT, YYEEEE. The ends were cut back, 9 bases at V and 1 base at J, with 11 bases in the middle. Here the CDR3 reads CATEISSGANVLTF. CDR3 DNA: TGTGCCACCGAGATCTCTTCTGGGGCCAACGTCCTGACTTTC.

This clonotype was detected ten times or more. The rearrangement uses TRBV4-3 and TRBJ2-7, with 7 bases matching TRBD1. The trim removed 1 base at V and 0 bases at J, leaving 3 bases unmatched. Per germline, CDR1 LGHNA and CDR2 YSLEER. The CDR3 runs to 15 residues. CDR3 residues: CASSQARGSSYEQYF. In DNA, the CDR3 is TGCGCCAGCAGCCAAGCCAGGGGGAGCTCCTACGAGCAGTACTTC.

The V and J genes are TRBV20-1 and TRBJ2-3; 7 bases map to TRBD1. V was clipped by 3 bases and J by 2 bases; unmatched bases: 11. Germline V gene sequence: CDR1 DFQATT, CDR2 SNEGSKA (reference sequence). The CDR3 loop spans 16 amino acids. The CDR3 DNA is TGCAGTGCTAGCAGGACAGGATTTTTCGTCACAGATACGCAGTATTTT. It translates to CSASRTGFFVTDTQYF.

The chain joins TRBV12-3 or TRBV12-4 to TRBJ1-5; 9 positions agree with TRBD1. V was pared by 4 bases and J by 3 bases, with 4 bases of the junction left unmatched. The CDR3 runs 15 residues. Here the CDR3 reads CASSWGQGPNQPQHF. In DNA form, the CDR3 reads TGTGCCAGCAGTTGGGGACAGGGACCCAATCAGCCCCAGCATTTT.

This clonotype was observed a handful of times. V usage is TRBV28 and J usage is TRBJ2-7; 7 nucleotides match TRBD2. V lost 6 bases, J lost 2 bases, and 4 bases stayed unmatched. Germline values: CDR1 MDHEN, CDR2 SYDVKM. This CDR3 is built from 13 residues. The CDR3 protein is CASRPGTTYEQYF. DNA of the CDR3: TGTGCCAGCAGGCCGGGGACTACCTACGAGCAGTACTTC.